A selection of T cell receptor beta chains follows, all from one sample in a study of T cells after posttransplantation cyclophosphamide. The method was immunoSEQ multiplex PCR; TCRdb's version includes in-frame clones alone and lacks a portion of them. The sample lists some 5,000 clones, over 70% occurring once. The sequencing here drew on PBMCs, taken about 340 days after allogeneic stem cell transplant with calcineurin inhibitor and methotrexate. The receptors here all came from a female patient in her forties or fifties who received an allogeneic stem cell transplant from an unrelated donor, was CMV-positive, and had acute and chronic GVHD. Some T cells may be graft donor cells. The CDR3 runs from the conserved cysteine through the conserved F or W. A D gene is named only where the DNA matches it firmly. Rows may omit the clone size; those that give it use once, few, many or a size class.

TRBD2,TRBV28,NA,TRBJ2-3,TGTGCCAGCAGTCCCCGACTAGCGGGAGGGAGGAGGAATACGCAGTATTTT,CASSPRLAGGRRNTQYF
TRBD2,TRBV27,NA,TRBJ2-3,TGTGCCAGCAGTCCGCTAGCGGTTACCCCCCGGGATACGCAGTATTTT,CASSPLAVTPRDTQYF
NA,TRBV21-1,NA,TRBJ2-2,TGTGCCAGCAGACTCAGACAGGGCCCGGGGGACGGGGAGCTGTTTTTT,CASRLRQGPGDGELFF
TRBD1,TRBV6-1,NA,TRBJ1-2,TGTGCCAGTAACTACAGGGGGGATGGCTACACCTTC,CASNYRGDGYTF
TRBD2,TRBV19,NA,TRBJ2-3,TGTGCCAGTAGCAGCGGGGGGCCAAGCACAGATACGCAGTATTTT,CASSSGGPSTDTQYF
NA,TRBV20-1,few,TRBJ2-7,TGCAGTGCTAGAGTACGGTACGAGCAGTACTTC,CSARVRYEQYF
NA,TRBV11-2,once,TRBJ1-2,TGTGCCAGCAGCTCTACCCGGAGTTTTAATAACTATGGCTACACCTTC,CASSSTRSFNNYGYTF
NA,TRBV13,NA,TRBJ2-2,TGTGCCAGCAGTGAAGCCTGGAACACCGGGGAGCTGTTTTTT,CASSEAWNTGELFF
TRBD2,TRBV10-3,NA,TRBJ2-7,TGTGCCATCAGTGAGATAGCGGGGGGCCGCCACGAGCAGTACTTC,CAISEIAGGRHEQYF
TRBD2,TRBV28,NA,TRBJ2-3,TGTGCCAGCAGCCCCCCTAGCGGTCTCACAGATACGCAGTATTTT,CASSPPSGLTDTQYF
NA,TRBV28,NA,TRBJ2-7,TGTGCCAGCACCGCACCCGGCAGGCACGAGCAGTACTTC,CASTAPGRHEQYF
TRBD1,TRBV5-6,NA,TRBJ2-2,TGTGCCAGCAGCTTTAGGGACAGGGCCACCGGGGAGCTGTTTTTT,CASSFRDRATGELFF
TRBD1,TRBV7-2,NA,TRBJ1-2,TGTGCCAGCAGCTCCCGACAGGGCGGCTACACCTTC,CASSSRQGGYTF
NA,TRBV13,NA,TRBJ2-1,TGTGCCAGCAGCACAGGTCTAAGCTCCTACAATGAGCAGTTCTTC,CASSTGLSSYNEQFF
NA,TRBV4-1,medium-sized,TRBJ2-2,TGCGCCAGCAGCCTTCTTGGGGCAGCGAACACCGGGGAGCTGTTTTTT,CASSLLGAANTGELFF
TRBD2,TRBV30,NA,TRBJ2-3,TGTGCCTGGAGACCTAGCGGGGGGCCAGATACGCAGTATTTT,CAWRPSGGPDTQYF
NA,TRBV6-5,NA,TRBJ1-2,TGTGCCAGCAGTTACCTTGCAGCTAACTATGGCTACACCTTC,CASSYLAANYGYTF
NA,TRBV5-1,few,TRBJ1-2,TGCGCCAGCAGCCAGGGTTCGGCCGCTATGGTAGGCTACACCTTC,CASSQGSAAMVGYTF
TRBD1,TRBV27,NA,TRBJ2-1,TGTGCCAGCAGTTTATCGAGGGGGCGGAATGAGCAGTTCTTC,CASSLSRGRNEQFF
TRBD2,TRBV29-1,NA,TRBJ2-1,TGCAGCGTTGGACTAGCGGGAGGGCCCGAGCAGTTCTTC,CSVGLAGGPEQFF
NA,TRBV28,NA,TRBJ1-1,TGTGCCAGCAGCCTAGGGGCAGGATGGGGCACTGAAGCTTTCTTT,CASSLGAGWGTEAFF
NA,TRBV6-5,NA,TRBJ2-1,TGTACCAGCAGTTCACACAGGGATGATGAGCAGTTCTTC,CTSSSHRDDEQFF